The text below deals with one T cell receptor beta chain. Its antigen remains undetermined. No qualities accompany the bases; no much larger clone lies one base away. The data belong to a study of T cells in localized non-small cell lung cancer (dated by TCRdb to the early 2020s). For the study in its entirety: The study examined T cell repertoires in a few hundred patients with early-stage NSCLC and compared tumors with uninvolved tumor-adjacent lungs. All 220 or so NSCLC patients in the cohort were treatment-naive and had localized lung tumors that were resected. The mean age of the NSCLC patients was around 65 years, with about 120 men and about a hundred women.

The immunoSEQ Assay was used to sequence TCR beta CDR3 regions from DNA. The authors processed their data as follows. T cell density was computed as TCR beta template counts normalized to usable DNA estimated by amplifying housekeeping genes. Richness was estimated using the preseqR package, with extrapolation to 400,000 templates for PBMC samples and to 120,000 templates for tissue samples. Clonality was defined as one minus Pielou's evenness. Differential abundance testing on productive amino-acid clonotypes, with a minimum total count of 5 and an alpha of 0.1, was used to identify tissue-enriched TCRs. The Jaccard Index and the Morisita Overlap Index were used to measure how much the repertoires overlapped between compartments. TCR beta CDR3s were clustered by GLIPH together with public tetramer-defined viral CDR3s, and at least three viral sequences plus V-gene enrichment were required for viral motifs. In TCRdb, the immuneACCESS table is reduced to in-frame sequences with V and J assigned. These tables do not hold every clone; where another copy was compared, an unresolved V gene accounts for under half, and the others remain unexplained. V, J and clone size are those of that table, while D and trimming were read from the DNA. For this sample there are 30,000 to 35,000 clones; 70% to 90% appear just once. 2.5% to 3% of the sample is in the top ten clones.

General findings and caveats noted by the study authors: Longer overall survival was associated with higher T cell density in blood, whereas shorter survival was associated with higher clonality in adjacent lung. Because the study design was exploratory, TCR variables were selected using unadjusted p-values without false-discovery rate correction. A median of around 57 of the top 100 tumor clones were detected in paired uninvolved adjacent lung, and some 29 of these tumor clones were also found among the top 100 clones of the paired uninvolved adjacent lung. Because multi-region tumor sequencing was not done, intratumor heterogeneity could not be ruled out. Uninvolved tumor-adjacent lung showed the highest T cell clonality, higher than tumor, which suggests more focused antigenic responses in the uninvolved tumor-adjacent lung.

At diagnosis, peripheral blood, uninvolved tumor-adjacent lung and tumor were collected and were preserved as a mix of fresh-frozen and FFPE material. For TCR repertoire profiling, the blood samples were analyzed as peripheral blood mononuclear cells. From cysteine to phenylalanine, the CDR3 is 14 amino acids long. The only DNA kept is the CDR3, 42 bases in frame from the first base. The trim is 3 bases for V and 2 bases for J, with a gap of 13 bases between the germline ends. Reading the germline V gene (reference sequence) gives CDR1 GTSNPN and CDR2 SVGIG. The material sequenced was peripheral blood, taken before any cancer treatment. Recombination joined TRBV30 with TRBJ1-1; the D gene cannot be resolved reliably. This TCR was sampled from a female donor older than 55 with stage I lung adenocarcinoma. The DNA sequence reads TGTGCCTGGAGCGTAGGCGGGGTCAACACTGAAGCTTTCTTT. Its protein product is CAWSVGGVNTEAFF.